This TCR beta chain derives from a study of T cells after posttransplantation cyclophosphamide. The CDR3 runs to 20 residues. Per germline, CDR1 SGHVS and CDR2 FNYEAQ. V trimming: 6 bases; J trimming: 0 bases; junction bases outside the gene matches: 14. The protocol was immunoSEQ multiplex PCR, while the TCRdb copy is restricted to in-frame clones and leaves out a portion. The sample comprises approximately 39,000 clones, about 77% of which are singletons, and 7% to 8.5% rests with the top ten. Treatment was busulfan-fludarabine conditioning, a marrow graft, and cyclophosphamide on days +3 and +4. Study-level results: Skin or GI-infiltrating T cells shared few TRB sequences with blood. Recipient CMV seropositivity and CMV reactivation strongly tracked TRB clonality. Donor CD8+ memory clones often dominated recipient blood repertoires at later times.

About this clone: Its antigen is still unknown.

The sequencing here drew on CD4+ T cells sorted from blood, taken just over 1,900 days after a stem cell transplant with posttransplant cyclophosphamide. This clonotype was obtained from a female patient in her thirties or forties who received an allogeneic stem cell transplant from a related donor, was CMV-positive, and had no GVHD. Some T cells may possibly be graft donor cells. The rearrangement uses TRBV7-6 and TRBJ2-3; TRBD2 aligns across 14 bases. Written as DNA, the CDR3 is TGTGCCAGCAGTCAATCCGGGACTAGCGGGGGCCGCTTTAGCACAGATACGCAGTATTTT. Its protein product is CASSQSGTSGGRFSTDTQYF.